This TCR beta chain is drawn from a study of cytomegalovirus exposure and HLA in healthy donors (dated by TCRdb to about 2017). For the study in its entirety: An earlier analysis of roughly 570 of the donors reported 250 to 350 Gb of sequence data and 117 million unique TCR beta sequences obtained from around 190 million T cells. A separate validation cohort of about 110 different subjects was used in addition to the approximately 700-subject first cohort. Genome-wide SNP genotypes for about 65% of the roughly 670 donors were used in a later genetic analysis, which treated that subset as a discovery cohort. Alongside the repertoire data, information on donor age, sex, ethnicity and CMV serostatus was compiled. Four or five DR-DQ haplotypes were handled as single units for association and clustering, since linkage in the cohort was strong. In a later analysis, previously published TCR beta repertoires from more than 500 donors were re-analyzed and high-resolution HLA genotyping was added so that TCR occurrence patterns could be studied. Using immunosequencing, the study profiled T cell repertoires from 640 or so subjects and related those repertoires to cytomegalovirus serostatus. HLA typing covered class I and class II loci at four-digit resolution. Of the 300 to 450 genotyped donors, over 70% fell in the genetic ancestry cluster associated with self-reported Caucasian donors. The study aimed to test whether cataloging public T cell receptors could reveal signatures of past pathogen exposure. The study combined high-throughput TCR immunosequencing, statistical association of individual TCRs with disease status, and machine learning to predict cytomegalovirus infection status. The number of typed donors differed by locus: roughly 620-640 for A, B, C, DRB1 and DQB1; 500 to 550 for DQA1; approximately 610 for DPA1; and around 470 for DPB1. Every discovery cohort repertoire had been produced on one sequencing platform. Among about 400 genotyped donors of the cohort, an average of approximately 240,000 unique TCR beta nucleotide sequences was sequenced per donor, of which about 19% were non-productive. The later analysis used no new phenotypic data to find candidate immune exposures, relying instead on TCR beta sequences and their occurrence across donors. Approximately 310 gigabases of sequencing data and 78 million or so unique TCR sequences were included in an early release covering about 700 HLA-typed donors. An earlier analysis of some 500 of the donors used high-throughput TCR beta sequencing to judge whether each TCR beta V gene segment behaved as functional or pseudogenic. Points the paper makes about the study in general: A further reported finding was that TCR beta sequences accurately predicted the HLA-A and HLA-B alleles for most subjects in the first cohort. A cluster of highly shared sequence variants was judged likely to represent a technical artifact of the sequencing pipeline. Because HLA typing was unavailable for some donors at each locus, only the typed subset was used in association tests. CMV serostatus was the only immune exposure information available for the cohort. This cohort had only TCR beta chains sequenced, and the lack of alpha or paired-chain data limited which features could be detected. Compared with equally common non-associated chains, HLA-associated TCR beta chains in a later analysis were more clonally expanded and had lower generation probabilities. Presence/absence analyses assumed roughly uniform sequencing depth across donors, an assumption that may not hold. Because counts were too low, roughly 18 rarely observed V segments, including chromosome 9 orphons, were left out of the earlier analysis of approximately 500 of the donors. Strong co-occurrence of HLA alleles, especially DR and DQ, made assigning TCR associations to individual alleles difficult. Most CMV-associated TCR beta chains appeared to be HLA-restricted in a later analysis, and the HLA associations seemed to be driven largely by CMV exposure. Compared with the approximately 670-donor mean, donors in an Asian-associated ancestry cluster had fewer N-insertions in productive TCRs, according to a later genetic analysis. According to a later analysis, TCR association rates differed among HLA loci, with DRB1 alleles showing the most associated TCRs and HLA-C alleles showing the fewest. In a later genetic analysis, a missense DCLRE1C variant was associated with V-gene and J-gene trimming of TCR beta chains, and the association was replicated in an independent cohort. A later analysis reported that several top co-occurrence clusters appeared linked to parvovirus B19, influenza, CMV and Epstein-Barr virus. In an earlier analysis of over 550 of the donors, most TCR beta V segments were observed in productive rearrangements about 90% or about 30% of the time, broadly matching IMGT annotations. Correlated functional status among segregating V segments might be attributable to linkage disequilibrium, but an unknown experimental factor could not be ruled out. Some IMGT-functional V segments, including TRBV6-2 and TRBV6-3, could not be told apart with the 87-base-pair reads, so those segments were excluded. In the study, some 160 TCR beta chains were listed as associated with cytomegalovirus. It was suggested by the authors that the approach could potentially be generalized to other disease states and immunological phenotypes. A few of the identified cytomegalovirus-associated TCR beta chains were confirmed in vitro to be specific for cytomegalovirus antigens. Most TCR sequences were observed very rarely across donors, whereas some public TCRs were present in many individuals. At a false discovery rate of 0.05, a later analysis linked about 17,000 TCR beta sequences to specific HLA alleles. The classifier was reported to diagnose cytomegalovirus status with high specificity and sensitivity in both the original and validation cohorts.

Comment on this clone: Its antigen specificity is not known. Base qualities are not recorded, but no much larger clone differs from it by a single base.

The germline V gene gives CDR1 as LGHNA and CDR2 as YNFKEQ. Ends trimmed: V by 1 base, J by 0 bases; bases unmatched to a gene: 1. The CDR3 runs 16 residues from the cysteine to the phenylalanine. Here the CDR3 DNA is all that survives: 48 bases in frame from base 1. Libraries were made using the immunoSEQ multiplex PCR assay. For the multiplex PCR, a mixture combining 60 forward primers for TCR Vbeta segments and 13 reverse primers for TCR Jbeta segments was used. The CDR3 region of rearranged TCR beta genes was amplified from genomic DNA by a multiplex PCR assay. The Illumina HiSeq System was used to sequence the amplified TCR beta libraries as 87-base-pair reads. The paper's data handling went like this. In a later analysis, tens of millions of unique TCR beta chains were counted across the approximately 620 repertoires, and around 11 million of these chains were shared by at least two donors. Raw reads were error-corrected and collapsed into unique sequences with a nearest-neighbor algorithm that merged closely related sequences to remove PCR and sequencing errors. CDR3 sequences were aligned to IMGT reference sequences to assign V, D and J gene segments. For a sequence to be retained, at least a six-nucleotide match to both a V gene segment and a J gene segment was required. Rearrangements were called productive when the CDR3 lacked stop codons and stayed in frame with V and J; all others were non-productive. Following IMGT convention, CDR3 was defined as the stretch from the second conserved V-encoded cysteine up to the conserved J-encoded phenylalanine. The earlier analysis of fewer than 700 of the donors excluded sequences that lacked an unambiguous match to a single V gene segment. An earlier analysis of 500 to 700 of the donors classified V segments as functional when productive rearrangements were above 56.7% and as segregating when the standard deviation between donors was above 5%. To diagnose cytomegalovirus status from the catalog of TCR beta chain sequences, a statistical classification framework was built. V and J gene assignment, in a later analysis, came from comparing TCR nucleotide sequences with IMGT/GENE-DB human TR gene sequences. In a later analysis, CDR3 sequences and most-parsimonious VDJ recombination scenarios were assigned using the TCRdist pipeline. A later analysis defined each TCR beta chain by its CDR3 amino acid sequence plus V-gene family, and excluded reads lacking a unique V-gene family. A later analysis removed several hundred highly shared, low-generation-probability nucleotide sequences to deal with suspected cross-contamination and a sequencing artifact. In a later analysis, a clonal expansion index was calculated for each public chain from normalized within-repertoire ranks of inferred template counts. Generation probabilities in a later analysis came from a VDJ recombination model fitted to out-of-frame rearrangements, and those results were checked against IGoR. In a later analysis, hypergeometric tests were used to score TCR-TCR, TCR-HLA and TCR-CMV co-occurrence, with a repertoire-size bias correction applied to TCR pairs. A later analysis estimated false discovery rates by permuting HLA or CMV assignments 20 times. A later analysis grouped co-occurring TCRs with DBSCAN, adding TCRdist sequence similarity when clustering within HLA-allele-positive subsets. Repertoires with fewer than 30,000 or more than 120,000 public chains, plus five repertoires with anomalous nucleotide sharing, were excluded from co-occurrence clustering. This immuneACCESS table, as held by TCRdb, lists in-frame sequences with V and J called but not all clones. Of the missing ones, under half trace to an unresolved V gene in checked studies; the others have no known cause. That table furnishes V, J and clone size, whereas the DNA furnished D and trimming. This sample lists 80,000 or so clones; 63% were detected once. The top ten clonotypes cover about 5.7% of the sample.

The cohort comprised under 700 healthy bone marrow donors. Cohort members were all nominally healthy when sampled, although unrecorded immune exposures were likely present. The donor was CMV seropositive and belonged to the group of 270 or so seropositive cohort members. Each donor provided a peripheral blood sample, and peripheral blood mononuclear cells were used for TCR beta sequencing. Genomic DNA was extracted from the blood cell samples with the Qiagen DNeasy Blood Extraction Kit. The sequence was collected from a man younger than 45 in good health and CMV-seropositive. What was sequenced was PBMCs. Recombination connected TRBV4-2 to TRBJ2-1, and 9 junctional nucleotides match TRBD2. The CDR3 amino acid sequence is: CASSQGAGGSYNEQFF. The sequence in DNA is TGTGCCAGCAGCCAAGGAGCGGGGGGCTCCTACAATGAGCAGTTCTTC.